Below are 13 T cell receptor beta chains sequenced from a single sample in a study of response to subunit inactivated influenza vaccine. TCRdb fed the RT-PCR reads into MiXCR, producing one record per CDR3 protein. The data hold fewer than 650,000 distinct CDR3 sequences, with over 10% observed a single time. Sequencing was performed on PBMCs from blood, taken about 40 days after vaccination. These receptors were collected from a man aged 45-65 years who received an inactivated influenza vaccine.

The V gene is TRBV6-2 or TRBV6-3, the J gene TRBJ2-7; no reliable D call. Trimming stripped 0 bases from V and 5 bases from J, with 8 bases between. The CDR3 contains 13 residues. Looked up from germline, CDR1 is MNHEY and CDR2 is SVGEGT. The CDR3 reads CASSYSTPHEQYF. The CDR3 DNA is TGTGCCAGCAGTTACTCAACTCCCCACGAGCAGTACTTC.

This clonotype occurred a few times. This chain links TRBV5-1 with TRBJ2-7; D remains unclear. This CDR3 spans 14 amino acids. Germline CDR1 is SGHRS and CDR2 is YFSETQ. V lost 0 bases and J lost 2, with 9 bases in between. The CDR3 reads CASSLVSGTYEQYF. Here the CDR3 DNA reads TGCGCCAGCAGCTTGGTTTCGGGTACCTACGAGCAGTACTTC.

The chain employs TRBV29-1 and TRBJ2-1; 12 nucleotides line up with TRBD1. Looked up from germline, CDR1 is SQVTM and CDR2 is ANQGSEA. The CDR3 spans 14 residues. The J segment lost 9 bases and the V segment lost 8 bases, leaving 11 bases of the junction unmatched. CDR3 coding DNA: TGCAGCCACTCCCAGGGACAGGGGGCCGCTGAGCAGTTCTTC. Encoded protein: CSHSQGQGAAEQFF.

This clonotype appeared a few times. The DNA of the CDR3 is TGTGCCACCAGCATATTGGGTTCGCAGTATTTT. Translating it yields CATSILGSQYF. The J gene is TRBJ2-3, the V gene TRBV15; no reliable D call. The V and J ends lost 4 bases and 10 bases respectively, with 9 bases between them. Germline assignment: CDR1 LNHNV and CDR2 YYDKDF (reference sequence). CDR3 length: 11 residues.

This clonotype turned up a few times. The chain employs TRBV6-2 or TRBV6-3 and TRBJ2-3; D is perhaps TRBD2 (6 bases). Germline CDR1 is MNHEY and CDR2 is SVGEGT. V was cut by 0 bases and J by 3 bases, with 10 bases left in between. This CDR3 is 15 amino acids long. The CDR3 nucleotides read TGTGCCAGCAGTTACTCCCCTAGCGCTACAGATACGCAGTATTTT. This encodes CASSYSPSATDTQYF.

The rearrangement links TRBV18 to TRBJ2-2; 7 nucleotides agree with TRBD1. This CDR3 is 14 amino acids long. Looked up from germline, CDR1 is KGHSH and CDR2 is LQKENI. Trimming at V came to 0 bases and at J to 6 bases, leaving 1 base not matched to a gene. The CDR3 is CASSPPRGPGELFF. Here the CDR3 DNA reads TGTGCCAGCTCACCACCGAGGGGGCCCGGGGAGCTGTTTTTT.

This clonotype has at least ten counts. CDR3 region: CASRVTGHLTEAFF. The CDR3 nucleotides read TGCGCCAGCAGAGTTACGGGACACCTGACTGAAGCTTTCTTT. The chain has TRBV4-1 and TRBJ1-1, with D perhaps TRBD1 (6 bases). V was cut by 6 bases and J by 5 bases, with 16 bases left in between. The CDR3 extends over 14 amino acids. Germline CDR1 MGHRA, CDR2 YSYEKL.

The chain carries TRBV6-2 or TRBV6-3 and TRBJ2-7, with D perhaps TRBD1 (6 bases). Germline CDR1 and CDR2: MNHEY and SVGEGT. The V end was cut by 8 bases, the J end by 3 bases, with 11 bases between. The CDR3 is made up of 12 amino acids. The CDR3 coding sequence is TGTGCCAGCCGGGACACCTACTACGAGCAGTACTTC. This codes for CASRDTYYEQYF.

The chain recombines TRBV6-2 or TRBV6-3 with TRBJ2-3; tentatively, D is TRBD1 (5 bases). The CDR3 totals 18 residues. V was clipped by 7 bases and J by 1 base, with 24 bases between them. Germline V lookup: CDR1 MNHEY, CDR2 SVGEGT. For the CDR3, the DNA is TGTGCCAGCAACTACCAGGGTTTTGGGGTAACTGGCACAGATACGCAGTATTTT. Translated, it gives CASNYQGFGVTGTDTQYF.

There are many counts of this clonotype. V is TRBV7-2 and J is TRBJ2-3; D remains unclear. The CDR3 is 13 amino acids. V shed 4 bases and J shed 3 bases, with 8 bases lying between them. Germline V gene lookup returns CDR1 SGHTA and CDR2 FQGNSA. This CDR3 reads CASSSELTDTQYF. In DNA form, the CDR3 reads TGTGCCAGCAGCTCCGAGTTAACAGATACGCAGTATTTT. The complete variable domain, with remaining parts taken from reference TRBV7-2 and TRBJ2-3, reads GAGVSQSPSNKVTEKGKDVELRCDPISGHTALYWYRQSLGQGLEFLIYFQGNSAPDKSGLPSDRFSAERTGGSVSTLTIQRTQQEDSAVYLCASSSELTDTQYFGPGTRLTVL.

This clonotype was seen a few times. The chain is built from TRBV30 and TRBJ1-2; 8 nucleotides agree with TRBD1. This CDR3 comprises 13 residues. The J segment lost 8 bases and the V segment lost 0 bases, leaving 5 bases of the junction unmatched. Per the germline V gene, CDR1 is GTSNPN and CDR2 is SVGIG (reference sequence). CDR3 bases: TGTGCCTGGAGTGTACACAGGGGGTACGGCTACACCTTC. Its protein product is CAWSVHRGYGYTF.

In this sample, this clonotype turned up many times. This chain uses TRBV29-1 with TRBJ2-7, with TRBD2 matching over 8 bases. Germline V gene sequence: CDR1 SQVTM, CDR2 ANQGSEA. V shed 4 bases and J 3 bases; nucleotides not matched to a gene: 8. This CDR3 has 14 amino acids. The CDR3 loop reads CSVASPGGGYEQYF. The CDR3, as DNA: TGCAGCGTTGCGAGCCCGGGGGGGGGCTACGAGCAGTACTTC.

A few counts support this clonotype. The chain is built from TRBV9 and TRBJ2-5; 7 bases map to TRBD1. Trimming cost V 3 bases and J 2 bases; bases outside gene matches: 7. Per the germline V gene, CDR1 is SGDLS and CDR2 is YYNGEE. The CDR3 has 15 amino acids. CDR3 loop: CASSDTTGLQETQYF. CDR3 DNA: TGTGCCAGCAGCGATACGACAGGGTTACAAGAGACCCAGTACTTC.